This T cell receptor (beta chain) was recovered during a study of shared clonotypes between healthy human individuals. The CDR3 consists of 14 residues. Looked up from germline, CDR1 is SQVTM and CDR2 is ANQGSEA. V trimming: 4 bases; J trimming: 6 bases; junction bases outside the gene matches: 8. Data came from immunoSEQ multiplex PCR; TCRdb stores just in-frame clones and leaves some out. The sample lists fewer than 600,000 clones; 75% to 85% were seen once. The rearrangement joins TRBV29-1 to TRBJ2-1, with TRBD2 matching 8 bases. The sequencing input was PBMCs. The source is a woman in her forties in good health. Some clones in this sample may be carry-over from other donors' samples. The CDR3 sequence: CSVVAGLDANEQFF. The CDR3 DNA follows: TGCAGCGTTGTCGCGGGACTAGATGCCAATGAGCAGTTCTTC.